This entry describes one TCR beta chain. The data derive from a study of T cell changes during pregnancy in multiple sclerosis. The CDR3 consists of 13 residues. Trimming took off 5 bases at V and 6 bases at J, with 14 bases between the two ends. The germline V gene has CDR1 SGHTA and CDR2 FQGNSA. The method was immunoSEQ multiplex PCR; TCRdb's version includes in-frame clones alone and lacks a portion of them. The sample carries some 90,000 clones, more than 85% recorded once. This material consisted of peripheral blood, taken in the first trimester of pregnancy. V and J are TRBV7-2 and TRBJ2-7, with D uncertain. This TCR derives from a female donor with multiple sclerosis, enrolled in a pregnancy study. The CDR3 DNA is TGTGCCAGCAGCCCGAACCTCGGTGTCGAGCAGTACTTC. As protein: CASSPNLGVEQYF.